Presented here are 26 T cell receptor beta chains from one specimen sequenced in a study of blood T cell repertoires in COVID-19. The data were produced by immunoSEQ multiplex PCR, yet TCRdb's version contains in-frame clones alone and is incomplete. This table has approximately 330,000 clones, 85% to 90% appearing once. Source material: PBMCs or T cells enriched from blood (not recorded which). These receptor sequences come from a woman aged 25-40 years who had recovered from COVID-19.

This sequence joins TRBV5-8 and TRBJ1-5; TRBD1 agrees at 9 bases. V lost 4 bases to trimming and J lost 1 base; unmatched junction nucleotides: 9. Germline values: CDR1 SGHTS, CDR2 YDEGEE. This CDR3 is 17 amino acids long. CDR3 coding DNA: TGTGCCAGCAGCGCGGCGTACAGGGGGCAGAGCAATCAGCCCCAGCATTTT. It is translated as CASSAAYRGQSNQPQHF.

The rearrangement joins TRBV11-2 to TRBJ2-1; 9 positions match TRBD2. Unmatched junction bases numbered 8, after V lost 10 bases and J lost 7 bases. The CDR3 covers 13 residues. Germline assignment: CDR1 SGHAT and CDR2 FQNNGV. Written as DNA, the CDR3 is TGTGCCATCTCGGGGACTAGCCCTAATGAGCAGTTCTTC. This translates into CAISGTSPNEQFF. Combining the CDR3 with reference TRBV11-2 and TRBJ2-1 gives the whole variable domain EAGVAQSPRYKIIEKRQSVAFWCNPISGHATLYWYQQILGQGPKLLIQFQNNGVVDDSQLPKDRFSAERLKGVDSTLKIQPAKLEDSAVYLCAISGTSPNEQFFGPGTRLTVL.

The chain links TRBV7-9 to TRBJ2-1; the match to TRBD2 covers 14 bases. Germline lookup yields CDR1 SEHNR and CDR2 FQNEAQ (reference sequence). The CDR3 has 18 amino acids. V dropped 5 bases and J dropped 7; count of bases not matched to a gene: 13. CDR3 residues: CASSGRGTSGSGGNEQFF. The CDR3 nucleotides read TGTGCCAGCAGCGGGAGAGGGACTAGCGGGAGCGGAGGGAATGAGCAGTTCTTC.

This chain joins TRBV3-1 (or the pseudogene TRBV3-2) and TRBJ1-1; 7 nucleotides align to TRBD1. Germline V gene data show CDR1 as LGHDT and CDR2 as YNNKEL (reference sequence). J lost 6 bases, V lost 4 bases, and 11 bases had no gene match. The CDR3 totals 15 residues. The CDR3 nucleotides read TGTGCCAGCAGCCCTCTTTGGGACAGTCCCCCTGAAGCTTTCTTT. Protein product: CASSPLWDSPPEAFF.

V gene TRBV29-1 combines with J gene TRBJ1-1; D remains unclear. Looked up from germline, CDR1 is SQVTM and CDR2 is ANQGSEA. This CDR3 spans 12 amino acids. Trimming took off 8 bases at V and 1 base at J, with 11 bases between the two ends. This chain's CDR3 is CSSGRGNTEAFF. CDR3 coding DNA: TGCAGCTCTGGGCGGGGGAACACTGAAGCTTTCTTT.

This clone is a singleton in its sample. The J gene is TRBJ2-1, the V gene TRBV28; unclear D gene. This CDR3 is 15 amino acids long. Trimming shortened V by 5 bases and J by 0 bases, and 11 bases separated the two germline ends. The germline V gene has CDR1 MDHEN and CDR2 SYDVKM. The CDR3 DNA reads TGTGCCAGCAGTCCGCTAACGATCTCCTACAATGAGCAGTTCTTC. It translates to CASSPLTISYNEQFF. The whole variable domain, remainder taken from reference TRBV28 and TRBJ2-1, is DVKVTQSSRYLVKRTGEKVFLECVQDMDHENMFWYRQDPGLGLRLIYFSYDVKMKEKGDIPEGYSVSREKKERFSLILESASTNQTSMYLCASSPLTISYNEQFFGPGTRLTVL.

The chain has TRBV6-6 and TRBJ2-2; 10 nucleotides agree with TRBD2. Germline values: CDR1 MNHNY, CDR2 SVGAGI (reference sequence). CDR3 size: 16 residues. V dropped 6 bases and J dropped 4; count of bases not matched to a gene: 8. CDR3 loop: CASSRPTSGPTGELFF. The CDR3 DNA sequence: TGTGCCAGCAGCCGACCGACTAGCGGGCCCACCGGGGAGCTGTTTTTT.

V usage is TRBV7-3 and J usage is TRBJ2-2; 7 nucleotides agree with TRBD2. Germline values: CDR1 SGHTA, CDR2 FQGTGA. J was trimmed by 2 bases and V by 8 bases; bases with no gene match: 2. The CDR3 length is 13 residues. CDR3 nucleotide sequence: TGTGCCAGCGGGAGGGACAACACCGGGGAGCTGTTTTTT. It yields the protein CASGRDNTGELFF.

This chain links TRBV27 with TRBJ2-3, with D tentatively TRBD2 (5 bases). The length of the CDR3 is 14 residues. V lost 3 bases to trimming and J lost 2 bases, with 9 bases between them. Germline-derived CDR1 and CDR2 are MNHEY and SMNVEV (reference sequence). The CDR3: CASSFREPTDTQYF. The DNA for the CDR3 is TGTGCCAGCAGTTTCCGGGAACCCACAGATACGCAGTATTTT.

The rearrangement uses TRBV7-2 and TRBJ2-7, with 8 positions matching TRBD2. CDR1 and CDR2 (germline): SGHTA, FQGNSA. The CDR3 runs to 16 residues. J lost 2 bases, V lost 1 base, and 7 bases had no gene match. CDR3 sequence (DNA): TGTGCCAGCAGCTTAGATTCTAGCGGGTCTACCTACGAGCAGTACTTC. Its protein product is CASSLDSSGSTYEQYF.

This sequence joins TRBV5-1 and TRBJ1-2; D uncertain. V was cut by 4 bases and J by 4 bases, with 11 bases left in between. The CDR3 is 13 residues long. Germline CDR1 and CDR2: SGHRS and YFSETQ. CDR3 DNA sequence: TGCGCCAGCAGCGCGGCAGCCCTCTATGGCTACACCTTC. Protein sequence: CASSAAALYGYTF.

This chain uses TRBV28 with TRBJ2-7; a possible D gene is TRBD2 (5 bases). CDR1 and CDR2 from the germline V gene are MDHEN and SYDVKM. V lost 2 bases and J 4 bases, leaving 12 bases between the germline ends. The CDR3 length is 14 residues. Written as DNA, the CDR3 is TGTGCCAGCAGTTTAGGCGGGCTCCCGTACGAGCAGTACTTC. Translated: CASSLGGLPYEQYF.

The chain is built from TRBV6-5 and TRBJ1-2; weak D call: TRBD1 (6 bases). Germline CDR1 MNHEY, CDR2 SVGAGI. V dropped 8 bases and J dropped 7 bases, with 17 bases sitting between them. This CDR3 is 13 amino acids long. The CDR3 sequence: CASDRGGEVGYTF. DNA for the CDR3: TGTGCCAGCGATAGGGGGGGGGAGGTTGGCTACACCTTC.

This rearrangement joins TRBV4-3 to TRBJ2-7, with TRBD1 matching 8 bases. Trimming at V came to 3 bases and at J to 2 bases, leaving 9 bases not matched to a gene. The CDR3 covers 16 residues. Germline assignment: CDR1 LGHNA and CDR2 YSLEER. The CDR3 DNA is TGCGCCAGCAGCCACCAGAGCCTGACAGGGGCCTACGAGCAGTACTTC. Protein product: CASSHQSLTGAYEQYF.

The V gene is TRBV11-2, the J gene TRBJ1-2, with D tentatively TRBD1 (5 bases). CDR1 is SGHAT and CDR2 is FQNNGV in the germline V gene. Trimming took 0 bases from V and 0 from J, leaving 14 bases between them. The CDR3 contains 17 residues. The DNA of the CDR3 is TGTGCCAGCAGCTTAGATCAGGGCACGTCTGCTAACTATGGCTACACCTTC. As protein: CASSLDQGTSANYGYTF.

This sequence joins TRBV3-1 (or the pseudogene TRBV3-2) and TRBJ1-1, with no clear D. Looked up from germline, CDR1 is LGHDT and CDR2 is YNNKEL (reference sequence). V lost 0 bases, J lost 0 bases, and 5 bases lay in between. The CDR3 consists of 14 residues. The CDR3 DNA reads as TGTGCCAGCAGCCAAGATAACTTGAACACTGAAGCTTTCTTT. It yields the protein CASSQDNLNTEAFF.

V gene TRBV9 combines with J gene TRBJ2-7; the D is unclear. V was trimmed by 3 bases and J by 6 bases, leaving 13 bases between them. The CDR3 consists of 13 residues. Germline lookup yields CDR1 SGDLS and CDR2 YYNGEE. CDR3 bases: TGTGCCAGCAGCGCGAGACCAGGTCGCGAGCAGTACTTC. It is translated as CASSARPGREQYF.

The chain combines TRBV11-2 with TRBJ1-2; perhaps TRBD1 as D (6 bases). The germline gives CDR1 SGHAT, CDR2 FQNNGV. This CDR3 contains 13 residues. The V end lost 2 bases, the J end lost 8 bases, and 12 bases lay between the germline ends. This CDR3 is CASSLTRDNGYTF. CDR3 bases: TGTGCCAGCAGCTTAACGAGGGACAACGGCTACACCTTC.

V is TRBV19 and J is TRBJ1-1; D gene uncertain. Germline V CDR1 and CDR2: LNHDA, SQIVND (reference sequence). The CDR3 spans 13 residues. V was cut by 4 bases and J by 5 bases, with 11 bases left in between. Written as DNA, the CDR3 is TGTGCCAGTAGTACGGGTTATTGGACTGAAGCTTTCTTT. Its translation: CASSTGYWTEAFF.

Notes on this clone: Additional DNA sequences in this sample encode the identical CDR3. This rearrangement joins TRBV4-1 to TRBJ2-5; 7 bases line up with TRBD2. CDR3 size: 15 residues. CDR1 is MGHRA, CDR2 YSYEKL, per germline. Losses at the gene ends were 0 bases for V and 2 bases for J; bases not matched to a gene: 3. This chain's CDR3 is CASSQDPGGQETQYF. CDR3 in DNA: TGCGCCAGCAGCCAAGATCCCGGGGGGCAAGAGACCCAGTACTTC.

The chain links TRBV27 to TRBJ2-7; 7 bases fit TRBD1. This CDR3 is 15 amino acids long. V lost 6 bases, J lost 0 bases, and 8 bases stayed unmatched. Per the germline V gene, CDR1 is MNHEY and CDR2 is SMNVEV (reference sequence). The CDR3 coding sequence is TGTGCCAGCAGGGGCATCCCAGGGGGCTCCTACGAGCAGTACTTC. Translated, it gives CASRGIPGGSYEQYF.

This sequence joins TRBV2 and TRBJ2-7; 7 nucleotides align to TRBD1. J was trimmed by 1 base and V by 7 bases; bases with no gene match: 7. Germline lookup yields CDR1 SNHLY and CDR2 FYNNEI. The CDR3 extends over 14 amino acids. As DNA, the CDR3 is TGTGCCAGCAATACCGGGACAGCGTCCTACGAGCAGTACTTC. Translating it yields CASNTGTASYEQYF.

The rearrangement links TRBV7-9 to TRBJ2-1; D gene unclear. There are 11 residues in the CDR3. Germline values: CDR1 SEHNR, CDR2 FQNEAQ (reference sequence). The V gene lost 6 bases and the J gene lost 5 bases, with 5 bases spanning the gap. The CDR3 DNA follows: TGTGCCAGCAGTACTCACAATGAGCAGTTCTTC. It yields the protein CASSTHNEQFF.

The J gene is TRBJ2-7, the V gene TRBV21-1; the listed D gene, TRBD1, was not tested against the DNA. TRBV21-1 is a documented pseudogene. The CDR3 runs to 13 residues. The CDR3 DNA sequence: TGTGCCAGCAGCCCCGGGACAGGGGACGAGCAGTACTTC. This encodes CASSPGTGDEQYF.

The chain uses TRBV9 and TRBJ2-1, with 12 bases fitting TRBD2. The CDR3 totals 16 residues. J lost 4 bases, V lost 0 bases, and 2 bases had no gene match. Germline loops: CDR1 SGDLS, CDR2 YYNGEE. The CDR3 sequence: CASSVALAGGYNEQFF. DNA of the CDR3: TGTGCCAGCAGCGTAGCCCTAGCGGGAGGGTACAATGAGCAGTTCTTC.

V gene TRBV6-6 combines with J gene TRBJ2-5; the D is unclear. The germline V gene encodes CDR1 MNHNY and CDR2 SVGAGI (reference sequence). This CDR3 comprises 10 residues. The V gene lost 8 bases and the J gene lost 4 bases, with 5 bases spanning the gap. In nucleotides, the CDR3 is TGTGCCAGCTTTCGAGAGACCCAGTACTTC. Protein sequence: CASFRETQYF.